The next 32 T cell receptor beta chains were all read from a single sample in a study of blood T cell repertoires in COVID-19. TCRdb keeps only in-frame clones here, not all; method: immunoSEQ multiplex PCR. The data hold some 250,000 clones, with around 84% observed a single time. The specimen sequenced was peripheral blood. These receptors were taken from a man in his sixties with acute or convalescent COVID-19.

As to this clone: At one boundary the junction diverges from the germline segment, which might be a read error. This chain connects TRBV10-3 to TRBJ2-7; 13 nucleotides align to TRBD2. Germline-derived CDR1 and CDR2 are ENHRY and SYGVKD. The CDR3 has 15 residues. The CDR3 reads CAISATGLAGAVPDF. The DNA of the CDR3 is TGTGCCATCAGCGCTACTGGACTAGCGGGGGCCGTACCCGACTTC.

The V gene is TRBV18, the J gene TRBJ2-1; 8 nucleotides match TRBD2. With V trimmed by 2 bases and J by 12 bases, 9 bases remained unmatched. The CDR3 covers 14 residues. Germline assignment: CDR1 KGHSH and CDR2 LQKENI. CDR3 amino acids: CASSPAVAGLAQFF. The DNA for the CDR3 is TGTGCCAGCTCACCAGCGGTAGCGGGGCTGGCGCAGTTCTTC.

The genes are TRBV19 and TRBJ2-3; 14 bases align to TRBD2. The V and J ends lost 5 bases and 3 bases, in that order; junction bases with no gene match: 13. Germline loops: CDR1 LNHDA, CDR2 SQIVND (reference sequence). This CDR3 has 19 amino acids. Here the CDR3 DNA reads TGTGCCAGTAGTCGGGGACTAGCGGGAGTCCCGGTCGATACAGATACGCAGTATTTT. This sequence encodes CASSRGLAGVPVDTDTQYF. Together with reference TRBV19 and TRBJ2-3, the CDR3 gives the full variable domain: DGGITQSPKYLFRKEGQNVTLSCEQNLNHDAMYWYRQDPGQGLRLIYYSQIVNDFQKGDIAEGYSVSREKKESFPLTVTSAQKNPTAFYLCASSRGLAGVPVDTDTQYFGPGTRLTVL.

The chain joins TRBV23-1 to TRBJ1-1; D unresolved. TRBV23-1 is designated an ORF whose function remains uncertain. The CDR3 has 15 residues. Trimming stripped 0 bases from V and 0 bases from J, with 8 bases between. This CDR3 is CASSQSYKMNTEAFF. For the CDR3, the DNA is TGCGCCAGCAGTCAATCATACAAGATGAACACTGAAGCTTTCTTT.

The genes are TRBV18 and TRBJ2-1; D unresolved. The CDR3 sequence is 11 residues long. Germline V CDR1 and CDR2: KGHSH, LQKENI. Trimming pared 6 bases from V and 4 bases from J, leaving 4 bases between. The CDR3 DNA follows: TGTGCCAGCTCGCGGTACAATGAGCAGTTCTTC. Translation: CASSRYNEQFF.

This chain connects TRBV28 to TRBJ2-5; 7 positions match TRBD2. CDR1 is MDHEN, CDR2 SYDVKM, per germline. V gave up 5 bases and J gave up 4 bases; unmatched junction bases: 10. This CDR3 has 15 residues. In DNA, the CDR3 is TGTGCCAGCAGTCCCGGAGCGGGGATGCGAGAGACCCAGTACTTC. Its translation is CASSPGAGMRETQYF.

This chain links TRBV30 with TRBJ2-3; 7 bases map to TRBD1. Germline trimming cut 0 bases from V and 5 bases from J; bases unmatched to any gene: 5. The CDR3 sequence is 14 residues long. Per the germline V gene, CDR1 is GTSNPN and CDR2 is SVGIG (reference sequence). The CDR3 DNA reads as TGTGCCTGGAGTGTGGGCAGGGGGAAAGATACGCAGTATTTT. It codes for CAWSVGRGKDTQYF.

This sequence joins TRBV4-1 and TRBJ2-1, with TRBD1 matching 10 bases. This CDR3 has 14 amino acids. In germline, CDR1 is MGHRA, CDR2 YSYEKL. J was trimmed by 5 bases and V by 5 bases; bases with no gene match: 3. The CDR3 here is CASSYGTGDNEQFF. The DNA of the CDR3 is TGCGCCAGCAGCTACGGGACAGGGGACAATGAGCAGTTCTTC.

The chain is built from TRBV9 and TRBJ1-4; D call uncertain. From germline, CDR1 is SGDLS and CDR2 YYNGEE. V lost 4 bases, J lost 3 bases, and 13 bases lay in between. The length of the CDR3 is 15 residues. The chain's CDR3 is CASSSSLGANEKLFF. DNA for the CDR3: TGTGCCAGCAGCTCTTCACTTGGAGCTAATGAAAAACTGTTTTTT.

This rearrangement joins TRBV4-1 to TRBJ2-5; 12 bases are shared with TRBD2. The ends lost 8 bases at V and 2 bases at J; junction bases unmatched: 6. This CDR3 contains 15 residues. CDR1 and CDR2 (germline): MGHRA, YSYEKL. CDR3 coding DNA: TGCGCCAGCTCGCTACTAGCGGGAGGACAAGAGACCCAGTACTTC. Protein: CASSLLAGGQETQYF.

The chain couples TRBV29-1 to TRBJ2-3; 10 bases line up with TRBD2. Germline values: CDR1 SQVTM, CDR2 ANQGSEA. There are 14 residues in the CDR3. V lost 6 bases, J lost 6 bases, and 9 bases stayed unmatched. CDR3 in DNA: TGCAGCGTCAAAGCGGGGGGGCGGTGGGATACGCAGTATTTT. This codes for CSVKAGGRWDTQYF.

CDR3 DNA: TGTGCCAGTAGTCGTATTGACAGGGGCTATGGCTACACCTTC. Translating it yields CASSRIDRGYGYTF. The chain couples TRBV19 to TRBJ1-2, with 8 nucleotides matching TRBD1. Germline V gene data show CDR1 as LNHDA and CDR2 as SQIVND (reference sequence). V dropped 5 bases and J dropped 4; count of bases not matched to a gene: 6. CDR3 length: 14 amino acids.

The CDR3 coding sequence is TGTGCCAGCACCGGGGACAGGAGCTCCTACGAGCAGTACTTC. This translates into CASTGDRSSYEQYF. The rearrangement links TRBV5-8 to TRBJ2-7, with 8 positions matching TRBD1. The CDR3 covers 14 residues. V dropped 6 bases and J dropped 0; count of bases not matched to a gene: 5. Germline CDR1 is SGHTS and CDR2 is YDEGEE. The complete variable domain, with remaining parts taken from reference TRBV5-8 and TRBJ2-7, reads EAGVTQSPTHLIKTRGQQATLRCSPISGHTSVYWYQQALGLGLQFLLWYDEGEERNRGNFPPRFSGRQFPNYSSELNVNALELEDSALYLCASTGDRSSYEQYFGPGTRLTVT.

The chain recombines TRBV5-8 with TRBJ1-6; possible D gene TRBD1, 5 bases. V lost 3 bases and J 5 bases, leaving 9 bases between the germline ends. This CDR3 has 14 residues. From germline, CDR1 is SGHTS and CDR2 YDEGEE. CDR3 DNA: TGTGCCAGCAGCTCCTGGGGCCATAATTCACCCCTCCACTTT. Protein sequence: CASSSWGHNSPLHF. Filled out from reference TRBV5-8 and TRBJ1-6, the complete variable domain reads EAGVTQSPTHLIKTRGQQATLRCSPISGHTSVYWYQQALGLGLQFLLWYDEGEERNRGNFPPRFSGRQFPNYSSELNVNALELEDSALYLCASSSWGHNSPLHFGNGTRLTVT.

This chain joins TRBV27 and TRBJ2-7, with D possibly being TRBD1 (5 bases). In germline, CDR1 is MNHEY, CDR2 SMNVEV (reference sequence). This CDR3 has 19 residues. Trimming cost V 3 bases and J 8 bases, with 32 bases left between them. The CDR3 region has the DNA TGTGCCAGCAGTTTCGACAGAACGAGTAGGGGCGTCCACCACGGCCAGCAGTACTTC. Residues: CASSFDRTSRGVHHGQQYF.

This sequence joins TRBV18 and TRBJ1-1; TRBD1 might be the D (6 bases). The CDR3 has 16 amino acids. V lost 0 bases and J 0 bases, leaving 11 bases between the germline ends. Germline values: CDR1 KGHSH, CDR2 LQKENI. The CDR3 loop reads CASSPPGGLMNTEAFF. DNA of the CDR3: TGTGCCAGCTCACCACCGGGGGGGCTGATGAACACTGAAGCTTTCTTT. The full variable domain, completed using reference TRBV18 and TRBJ1-1, is NAGVMQNPRHLVRRRGQEARLRCSPMKGHSHVYWYRQLPEEGLKFMVYLQKENIIDESGMPKERFSAEFPKEGPSILRIQQVVRGDSAAYFCASSPPGGLMNTEAFFGQGTRLTVV.

V is TRBV9 and J is TRBJ2-1; no clear D. The V and J ends lost 4 bases and 10 bases respectively, with 15 bases between them. CDR3 length: 13 amino acids. Germline V CDR1 and CDR2: SGDLS, YYNGEE. The CDR3 here is CASSPGNRREQFF. The CDR3 nucleotides read TGTGCCAGCAGCCCGGGTAACCGGCGGGAGCAGTTCTTC.

The chain is built from TRBV7-8 and TRBJ1-5, with D perhaps matching TRBD1 (6 bases). Germline CDR1 reads SGHVS; CDR2 reads FQNEAQ. The CDR3 length is 17 residues. V was cut by 1 base and J by 6 bases, with 19 bases left in between. This chain's CDR3 is CASSLGYGTQSPQPQHF. The CDR3 DNA follows: TGTGCCAGCAGCTTAGGGTATGGGACACAATCCCCTCAGCCCCAGCATTTT.

The chain has TRBV18 and TRBJ2-2; the D gene is possibly TRBD2 (5 bases). The germline V gene has CDR1 KGHSH and CDR2 LQKENI. The CDR3 runs 14 residues. V gave up 2 bases and J gave up 4 bases, with 8 bases separating them. CDR3 bases: TGTGCCAGCTCACCATGGGAGAGCACCGGGGAGCTGTTTTTT. It encodes CASSPWESTGELFF.

The chain has TRBV6-6 and TRBJ1-3; no reliable D call. CDR1 MNHNY and CDR2 SVGAGI come from the germline V gene (reference sequence). The CDR3 has 15 residues. The V end was cut by 0 bases, the J end by 4 bases, with 10 bases between. This CDR3 reads CASSYSGGNGNTIYF. DNA of the CDR3: TGTGCCAGCAGTTACTCAGGAGGGAACGGAAACACCATATATTTT.

This CDR3 reads CASRSASDYYEQYF. Written as DNA, the CDR3 is TGTGCCAGCAGGTCGGCTAGCGATTACTACGAGCAGTACTTC. The rearrangement joins TRBV2 to TRBJ2-7; D is possibly TRBD2 (6 bases). Germline V gene lookup returns CDR1 SNHLY and CDR2 FYNNEI. The CDR3 has 14 residues. With 6 bases removed from V and 3 bases from J, the gap between germline ends came to 15 bases.

The chain couples TRBV7-2 to TRBJ2-7; 9 bases agree with TRBD2. This CDR3 region has 14 residues. Germline CDR1 is SGHTA and CDR2 is FQGNSA. The J segment lost 7 bases and the V segment lost 2 bases, leaving 6 bases of the junction unmatched. The CDR3 spells CASSLWGGRGEQYF. CDR3 nucleotides: TGTGCCAGCAGCTTATGGGGCGGGAGGGGGGAGCAGTACTTC.

The chain is built from TRBV11-2 and TRBJ2-7; D not certain. The CDR3 is made up of 15 amino acids. The V gene lost 5 bases and the J gene lost 7 bases, with 21 bases spanning the gap. Germline CDR1 is SGHAT and CDR2 is FQNNGV. The CDR3 DNA reads TGTGCCAGCAGCCGAGCCCCCCCCTCTACTTGGGAGCAGTACTTC. Protein product: CASSRAPPSTWEQYF.

The chain uses TRBV4-3 and TRBJ2-7; D gene ambiguous. Trimming left V 0 bases short and J 2 bases short, with 14 bases between. CDR1 and CDR2 from the germline V gene are LGHNA and YSLEER. The CDR3 covers 16 residues. The CDR3 region has the DNA TGCGCCAGCAGCCAAGATCCGGCGGTTGAGGCCTACGAGCAGTACTTC. It specifies CASSQDPAVEAYEQYF.

DNA of the CDR3: TGCGCCAGCAGCTTCGGGTCGACAGGGGGTACGGGGGCTGAAGCTTTCTTT. This codes for CASSFGSTGGTGAEAFF. The chain couples TRBV5-1 to TRBJ1-1, with 9 nucleotides matching TRBD1. Germline assignment: CDR1 SGHRS and CDR2 YFSETQ. V lost 2 bases, J lost 6 bases, and 14 bases stayed unmatched. This CDR3 is 17 amino acids long.

The rearrangement links TRBV27 to TRBJ1-6; D remains ambiguous. There are 16 residues in the CDR3. Trimming shortened V by 8 bases and J by 3 bases, and 17 bases separated the two germline ends. Germline V gene data show CDR1 as MNHEY and CDR2 as SMNVEV (reference sequence). For the CDR3, the DNA is TGTGCCAGCTCCCCCGACTGGAGCTACTATAATTCACCCCTCCACTTT. It specifies CASSPDWSYYNSPLHF.

This rearrangement joins TRBV4-3 to TRBJ1-2, with TRBD1 matching 9 bases. Germline V gives CDR1 LGHNA, CDR2 YSLEER. This CDR3 region has 15 residues. The J segment lost 4 bases and the V segment lost 4 bases, leaving 7 bases of the junction unmatched. CDR3 sequence reads: CASSPGQGESYGYTF. CDR3 in DNA: TGCGCCAGCAGCCCGGGACAGGGAGAGAGCTATGGCTACACCTTC.

V usage is TRBV24-1 and J usage is TRBJ2-5; 9 bases line up with TRBD2. The ends lost 6 bases at V and 2 bases at J; junction bases unmatched: 0. Germline V gene lookup returns CDR1 KGHDR and CDR2 SFDVKD. This CDR3 is built from 13 residues. The CDR3 nucleotides read TGTGCCACCAGTAGCGGGGGGCAAGAGACCCAGTACTTC. Translation: CATSSGGQETQYF.

The CDR3 is CASSKFSGSRSSGANVLTF. Written as DNA, the CDR3 is TGTGCCAGCAGCAAATTCTCGGGGTCTAGAAGTTCTGGGGCCAACGTCCTGACTTTC. This rearrangement joins TRBV21-1 to TRBJ2-6; the D call of TRBD2 is as the table states it, not checked on the DNA. TRBV21-1 is an annotated pseudogene. The CDR3 is made up of 19 amino acids.

This chain joins TRBV4-2 and TRBJ1-1; 8 nucleotides align to TRBD1. J gave up 7 bases and V 3 bases, and 7 bases lay outside the gene matches. The CDR3 runs 14 residues. Germline CDR1 and CDR2: LGHNA and YNFKEQ. CDR3 in DNA: TGTGCCAGCAGCCAGCTACAGGGGGTTGGTGAAGCTTTCTTT. Amino acids: CASSQLQGVGEAFF.

This chain uses TRBV10-3 with TRBJ1-4, with TRBD1 matching 9 bases. Looked up from germline, CDR1 is ENHRY and CDR2 is SYGVKD. The CDR3 has 15 amino acids. V was clipped by 11 bases and J by 10 bases; unmatched bases: 17. The CDR3 bases are TGTGCCTCTTCCGGGACAGGGAACGGGCCGGGAAAACTGTTTTTT. Amino acids: CASSGTGNGPGKLFF.

The rearrangement joins TRBV30 to TRBJ1-1; TRBD1 might be the D (6 bases). This CDR3 comprises 13 residues. Germline CDR1 and CDR2: GTSNPN and SVGIG (reference sequence). V lost 4 bases and J 2 bases, leaving 11 bases between the germline ends. The CDR3 loop reads CAWNQGFNTEAFF. The CDR3 DNA reads TGTGCCTGGAATCAGGGGTTCAACACTGAAGCTTTCTTT.